These T cell receptor beta chains were read from a single sample in a study of CD8 T cells in ankylosing spondylitis. Each CDR3 protein is one row after TCRdb ran MiXCR on the 5' RACE reads. The sample holds under 150,000 distinct CDR3 sequences, about an eighth seen once. Material for sequencing was blood, either unsorted or a sorted T cell fraction (not recorded which). Every receptor here comes from a female donor with ankylosing spondylitis or in good health (not recorded which). Each CDR3 is given with its conserved first and last residue. A D gene is named only where the DNA matches it firmly. A row's size may be missing; if present it is once, few, many or a size class.

cdr3_aa	cdr3_nt	j_call	clone_size	d_call	v_call
CASSFNYRGETQYF	TGTGCCAGCAGCTTTAACTACCGCGGAGAGACCCAGTACTTC	TRBJ2-5	many	NA	TRBV7-9
CASSERRAGKNIQYF	TGTGCCAGCAGTGAGAGGAGGGCAGGGAAAAACATTCAGTACTTC	TRBJ2-4	many	NA	TRBV6-4
CASSWIGSGRSYNEQFF	TGTGCCAGCAGCTGGATTGGAAGCGGGAGGTCTTACAATGAGCAGTTCTTC	TRBJ2-1	few	TRBD2	TRBV11-3
CASSVDVREKLFF	TGCGCCAGCAGCGTGGACGTAAGGGAAAAACTGTTTTTT	TRBJ1-4	many	NA	TRBV5-1
CASSQGPGAIYNSPLHF	TGTGCCAGCAGCCAAGGCCCGGGGGCCATCTATAATTCACCCCTCCACTTT	TRBJ1-6	many	NA	TRBV14
CASTQLAGPSQETQYF	TGCGCCAGCACCCAGCTAGCGGGTCCCTCCCAAGAGACCCAGTACTTC	TRBJ2-5	NA	TRBD2	TRBV5-1
CASSLLEDRAGGPNTGELFF	TGCGCCAGCAGCCTCCTTGAGGACAGAGCGGGAGGGCCTAACACCGGGGAGCTGTTTTTT	TRBJ2-2	few	TRBD2	TRBV5-1
CASSLWGPGRDQPQHF	TGCGCCAGCAGCTTGTGGGGTCCAGGGCGCGATCAGCCCCAGCATTTT	TRBJ1-5	many	NA	TRBV5-1
CASRDRGPYHYTF	TGTGCCAGCAGGGACAGGGGGCCCTACCACTACACCTTC	TRBJ1-2	few	TRBD1	TRBV6-6
CASSSRDGNTEAFF	TGTGCCAGCAGTTCGAGGGACGGGAACACTGAAGCTTTCTTT	TRBJ1-1	many	NA	TRBV12-3/TRBV12-4
CASSLGTGTHTQYF	TGTGCCAGCAGCTTAGGGACAGGGACGCATACGCAGTATTTT	TRBJ2-3	many	TRBD1	TRBV11-2
CASSSGTSGGARNEQFF	TGTGCCAGCAGCTCGGGGACTAGCGGGGGGGCTCGGAATGAGCAGTTCTTC	TRBJ2-1	few	TRBD2	TRBV7-6
CASREQYGNTIYF	TGTGCCAGCAGAGAACAGTATGGAAACACCATATATTTT	TRBJ1-3	many	NA	TRBV12-3/TRBV12-4
CASSLATGGSSYEQYF	TGTGCCAGCAGTTTAGCGACTGGCGGGAGCTCCTACGAGCAGTACTTC	TRBJ2-7	many	TRBD2	TRBV12-3/TRBV12-4
CSARGASTVNTEAFF	TGCAGTGCTAGAGGGGCATCGACAGTGAACACTGAAGCTTTCTTT	TRBJ1-1	many	NA	TRBV20-1
CASSQEFGTSGGSYNEQFF	TGTGCCAGCAGCCAAGAGTTTGGGACTAGCGGAGGCTCCTACAATGAGCAGTTCTTC	TRBJ2-1	NA	TRBD2	TRBV4-2
CSVEDVSYEQYF	TGCAGCGTTGAAGATGTCTCCTACGAGCAGTACTTC	TRBJ2-7	many	NA	TRBV29-1
CASSQPRANEQFF	TGCGCCAGCAGTCAACCTCGGGCGAATGAGCAGTTCTTC	TRBJ2-1	NA	NA	TRBV23-1
CAISETGGLYTEAFF	TGTGCCATCAGTGAGACTGGCGGGTTGTATACTGAAGCTTTCTTT	TRBJ1-1	many	NA	TRBV10-3
CASSLDTRGINGYTF	TGCGCCAGCAGCTTGGATACCAGGGGGATAAATGGCTACACCTTC	TRBJ1-2	many	TRBD1	TRBV5-1
CASRAGGWPQHF	TGTGCCAGCAGAGCGGGGGGATGGCCCCAGCATTTT	TRBJ1-5	many	NA	TRBV27
CASSLNGQPGNGYTF	TGCGCCAGCAGCTTAAACGGACAGCCGGGGAATGGCTACACCTTC	TRBJ1-2	many	NA	TRBV5-1
CASSLGEEYEQYF	TGTGCCAGCAGCTTAGGGGAGGAGTACGAGCAGTACTTC	TRBJ2-7	NA	NA	TRBV7-8